These 6 T cell receptor beta chains came from one sample sequenced in a study of brain T cells in children with intractable seizures. Sequencing was performed with immunoSEQ multiplex PCR; in TCRdb, only in-frame clones are kept and a portion is missing. The sample carries 95,000 to 120,000 clones, 94% recorded once. The specimen was peripheral blood, collected at surgery. The receptors originated from a boy less than two years old with hemimegalencephaly and intractable seizures.

This chain uses TRBV19 with TRBJ1-1; no reliable D call. CDR1 is LNHDA and CDR2 is SQIVND in the germline V gene (reference sequence). The CDR3 is made up of 12 amino acids. Deletions cut 3 bases from V and 7 bases from J, with 9 bases between. CDR3 sequence reads: CASSIGPREAFF. The CDR3 bases are TGTGCCAGTAGTATTGGGCCGCGTGAAGCTTTCTTT.

This sequence joins TRBV13 and TRBJ1-2; D gene ambiguous. Germline V lookup: CDR1 PRHDT, CDR2 FYEKMQ (reference sequence). The germline V and J ends were trimmed by 6 bases and 3 bases, with 20 bases remaining between them. The CDR3 has 16 amino acids. CDR3 sequence: CASRLTDGFLHYGYTF. CDR3 DNA: TGTGCCAGCAGACTTACGGACGGGTTCTTGCACTATGGCTACACCTTC.

This rearrangement joins TRBV2 to TRBJ1-6, with D uncertain. Germline V gene lookup returns CDR1 SNHLY and CDR2 FYNNEI. The ends were cut back, 1 base at V and 9 bases at J, with 13 bases in the middle. The length of the CDR3 is 15 residues. The CDR3 protein is CASSEEEKMGSPLHF. In DNA form, the CDR3 reads TGTGCCAGCAGTGAAGAGGAGAAGATGGGTTCACCCCTCCACTTT.

V is TRBV12-5 and J is TRBJ2-5; possible D gene TRBD2, 5 bases. Trimming stripped 1 base from V and 0 bases from J, with 15 bases between. CDR3 length: 17 residues. Germline V gives CDR1 LGHNT, CDR2 FRNRAP. The CDR3 region has the DNA TGTGCTAGTGGTTTGGCCAGGCATACGGGGTACCAAGAGACCCAGTACTTC. Its translation: CASGLARHTGYQETQYF.

In this sample, this clone turned up once. The CDR3 reads CASRTTPGTGRNQPQHF. Here the CDR3 DNA reads TGTGCCAGCAGAACTACTCCCGGGACAGGACGCAATCAGCCCCAGCATTTT. The rearrangement joins TRBV2 to TRBJ1-5; 8 nucleotides agree with TRBD1. This CDR3 has 17 amino acids. Looked up from germline, CDR1 is SNHLY and CDR2 is FYNNEI. V shed 6 bases, J shed 2 bases, and the junction held 12 bases outside the gene matches. The variable domain in full, completed from reference TRBV2 and TRBJ1-5, reads EPEVTQTPSHQVTQMGQEVILRCVPISNHLYFYWYRQILGQKVEFLVSFYNNEISEKSEIFDDQFSVERPDGSNFTLKIRSTKLEDSAMYFCASRTTPGTGRNQPQHFGDGTRLSIL.

The chain combines TRBV6-2 or TRBV6-3 with TRBJ1-4; the D gene is possibly TRBD1 (5 bases). V gave up 2 bases and J gave up 5 bases, with 18 bases separating them. Germline V lookup: CDR1 MNHEY, CDR2 SVGEGT. This CDR3 has 17 amino acids. DNA of the CDR3: TGTGCCAGCAGTTACGGGGGTACGGGTCCCCCAAATGAAAAACTGTTTTTT. Residues: CASSYGGTGPPNEKLFF.